This paragraph reports one T cell receptor (beta chain). Its target is not known. Germline CDR1 is MNHEY and CDR2 is SVGAGI. The V end lost 6 bases, the J end lost 0 bases, and 9 bases lay between the germline ends. The CDR3 has 14 residues. The PCR was carried out with 60 Vbeta primers and 13 Jbeta primers. Repertoires were generated with immunoSEQ multiplex PCR, while TCRdb's copy carries only in-frame clones and drops some. The table includes some 270,000 clones, 75% to 90% detected once. These data originate in a study of cytomegalovirus exposure and HLA in healthy donors. Findings of the study overall: Sequence variants that were highly shared formed a cluster that was likely a sequencing artifact. In terms of immune exposure information, only CMV serostatus was available.

Sequencing was done on a sample of PBMCs. The chain carries TRBV6-5 and TRBJ1-3; a possible D gene is TRBD1 (6 bases). The TCR comes from a girl aged 2 to 10 in good health and CMV-seronegative. The chain's CDR3 is CASSLGHSGNTIYF. The DNA of the CDR3 is TGTGCCAGCAGCCTGGGACACTCTGGAAACACCATATATTTT.